This TCR beta chain was identified in a study of immune evolution from preneoplasia to lung adenocarcinoma. The repertoire was sequenced with immunoSEQ multiplex PCR; TCRdb's copy has only in-frame clones and lacks some. The repertoire has under 7,000 clones, about 75% of them found once; the top ten carry about 3%. H&E slides confirmed each diagnosis, reviewed by two pathologists independently. Germline-derived CDR1 and CDR2 are MNHNY and SVGAGI (reference sequence). Deletions cut 0 bases from V and 5 bases from J, with 3 bases between. The CDR3 contains 12 residues. The sample consisted of FFPE minimally invasive lung adenocarcinoma tissue. The TCR was taken from a person aged 55 to 79 with lung adenocarcinoma. This chain connects TRBV6-6 to TRBJ2-3, with unresolved D. CDR3 region: CASSYSLDTQYF. Here the CDR3 DNA reads TGTGCCAGCAGTTACTCGCTAGATACGCAGTATTTT.